The clone carrying this TCR beta chain was observed a handful of times. Its cognate antigen is unknown. The data belong to a study of tumour-infiltrating T cells in Burkitt lymphoma. Study as a whole: Survival, overall and progression-free, tracked with productive clonality. Study-wide findings and caveats: Several public clonotypes were shared across many Burkitt lymphoma patients.

Data came from immunoSEQ multiplex PCR; TCRdb stores just in-frame clones and leaves some out. The repertoire has some 1,700 clones, 9.5% to 15% of them found once; the top ten carry 7.6%. Trimming took off 0 bases at V and 1 base at J, with 8 bases between the two ends. CDR3 length: 14 amino acids. Germline CDR1 SGHNT, CDR2 YYREEE (reference sequence). Sequencing was done on a sample of tumor tissue. The clonotype was recovered from a human donor with Burkitt lymphoma. The chain uses TRBV5-4 and TRBJ2-7; D remains unclear. CDR3 coding DNA: TGTGCCAGCAGCTTGGATAGCAGGTCCTACGAGCAGTACTTC. Translation gives CASSLDSRSYEQYF.